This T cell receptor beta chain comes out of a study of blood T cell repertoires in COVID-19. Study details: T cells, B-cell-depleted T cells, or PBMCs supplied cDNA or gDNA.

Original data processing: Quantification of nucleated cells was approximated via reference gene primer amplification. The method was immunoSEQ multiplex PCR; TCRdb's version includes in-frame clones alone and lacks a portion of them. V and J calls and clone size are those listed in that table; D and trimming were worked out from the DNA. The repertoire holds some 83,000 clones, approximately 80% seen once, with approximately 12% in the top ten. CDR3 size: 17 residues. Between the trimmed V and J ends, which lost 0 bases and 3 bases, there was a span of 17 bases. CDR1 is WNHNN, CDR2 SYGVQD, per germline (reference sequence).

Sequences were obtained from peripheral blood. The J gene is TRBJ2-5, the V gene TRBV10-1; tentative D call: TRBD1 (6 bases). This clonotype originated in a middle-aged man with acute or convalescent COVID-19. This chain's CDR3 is CASSESKRPTGKETQYF. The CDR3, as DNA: TGCGCCAGCAGTGAGTCGAAAAGGCCCACAGGGAAAGAGACCCAGTACTTC.